Listed here is a single T cell receptor beta chain. The antigen is undetermined. The CDR3 spans 16 residues. The V and J ends lost 4 bases and 2 bases, in that order; junction bases with no gene match: 5. Germline V lookup: CDR1 KGHDR, CDR2 SFDVKD. The record originates from a study of prognosis after radiotherapy for stage I lung cancer. Across the study: Radiotherapy: SBRT, 3 to 5 fractions, biologically effective dose at least 100 Gy.

The TCR beta CDR3 region was amplified from genomic DNA, with two rounds of multiplex PCR being used for the amplification. For every TRBV and TRBJ gene, a specific primer was used in first-round PCR. MiXCR, applied by TCRdb to the multiplex PCR reads, yields one record per CDR3 protein. The sample has some 30,000 distinct CDR3 sequences, roughly 49% seen once. Study-wide findings and caveats: Reportedly, TRBV and TRBJ gene usage differed by presence of metastases in patients.

The sequences come from PBMCs, collected before or after stereotactic body radiation therapy (not recorded which). The chain carries TRBV24-1 and TRBJ1-5; 9 nucleotides line up with TRBD1. The clonotype comes from a donor of 50 years or more with non-small cell lung cancer. The CDR3 sequence: CATSDVGQGRNQPQHF. The CDR3 DNA is TGTGCCACCAGTGACGTGGGACAGGGACGCAATCAGCCCCAGCATTTT.